This T cell receptor beta chain was sequenced in a study of cytomegalovirus exposure and HLA in healthy donors. The overall study: An early data release held around 80 million unique TCRs from HLA-typed donors.

The primer mix had 60 Vbeta and 13 Jbeta primers. Study processing details: An analysis performed later counted 74 million or so unique TCR beta chains (roughly 11 million of them shared). Sequencing used immunoSEQ multiplex PCR; TCRdb keeps in-frame clones, though not all of them. For V, J and clone size, that table is used; D and trimming come from the DNA. The repertoire holds 200,000 to 250,000 clones, with more than 60% as singletons. On this clone: Its antigen remains unknown.

The CDR3 is 15 amino acids. Looked up from germline, CDR1 is SGDLS and CDR2 is YYNGEE. The J segment lost 6 bases and the V segment lost 0 bases, leaving 5 bases of the junction unmatched. Study-wide results and caveats: Productive status was seen about 90% or about 30% of the time for most TCR beta V segments in an earlier analysis.

The source is a woman under 40 in good health and CMV-seronegative. The genes are TRBV9 and TRBJ2-7; TRBD1 agrees at 11 bases. Material: PBMCs. The DNA for the CDR3 is TGTGCCAGCAGCGTAGGGGTCGGACAGGGGGCCGAGCAGTACTTC. This codes for CASSVGVGQGAEQYF. Full variable domain (remainder filled in from reference TRBV9 and TRBJ2-7): DSGVTQTPKHLITATGQRVTLRCSPRSGDLSVYWYQQSLDQGLQFLIQYYNGEERAKGNILERFSAQQFPDLHSELNLSSLELGDSALYFCASSVGVGQGAEQYFGPGTRLTVT.